This entry lists 10 T cell receptor beta chains sequenced from one sample in a study of cytomegalovirus exposure and HLA in healthy donors. It was with 60 Vbeta and 13 Jbeta primers that the PCR ran. Data came from immunoSEQ multiplex PCR; TCRdb stores just in-frame clones and leaves some out. The table includes fewer than 200,000 clones, roughly 81% detected once. Material: PBMCs. The receptor set was obtained from a man aged 30 to 39 in good health and CMV-seropositive.

About this clone: The junction and the germline gene differ at one end; a read error may be behind it. The chain is built from TRBV7-7 and TRBJ2-1; D possibly corresponds to TRBD1 (6 bases). Looked up from germline, CDR1 is SSHAT and CDR2 is FNYEAQ (reference sequence). The CDR3 has 12 residues. CDR3 sequence (DNA): TGTGCTAGCAGCATGGGGGACGGACAGCTTATCTTC. This translates into CASSMGDGQLIF.

The gene calls are TRBV6-1 and TRBJ2-1, with D maybe TRBD2 (6 bases). The CDR3 runs to 17 residues. V was shortened by 3 bases and J by 0 bases, with 15 bases between the two germline ends. Germline-derived CDR1 and CDR2 are MNHNS and SASEGT. The DNA for the CDR3 is TGTGCCAGCAGTGAGGTGACGGGGGTCGCCTCCTACAATGAGCAGTTCTTC. This encodes CASSEVTGVASYNEQFF.

As to this clone: Compared with germline, one end of the junction differs, possibly owing to a read error. The chain recombines TRBV10-3 with TRBJ1-3; D is unresolved. Germline V gene data show CDR1 as ENHRY and CDR2 as SYGVKD. The length of the CDR3 is 15 residues. DNA of the CDR3: TGTGCCAGCAGTTACGGTCGGAGCTCTGGAAACACCATATATTTT. This codes for CASSYGRSSGNTIYF.

The chain's CDR3 is CASSSREGETQYF. As DNA, the CDR3 is TGTGCCAGCAGCTCCCGGGAGGGAGAGACCCAGTACTTC. The rearrangement uses TRBV5-4 and TRBJ2-5; 8 bases match TRBD2. From germline, CDR1 is SGHNT and CDR2 YYREEE (reference sequence). J was trimmed by 4 bases and V by 3 bases; bases with no gene match: 2. The CDR3 is 13 residues long. The whole variable domain, filled in from reference TRBV5-4 and TRBJ2-5, reads ETGVTQSPTHLIKTRGQQVTLRCSSQSGHNTVSWYQQALGQGPQFIFQYYREEENGRGNFPPRFSGLQFPNYSSELNVNALELDDSALYLCASSSREGETQYFGPGTRLLVL.

Comments on this clone: A junction end diverges from the germline sequence, so it may reflect a read error. The chain is built from TRBV7-9 and TRBJ2-5; D possibly corresponds to TRBD1 (5 bases). The CDR3 has 14 amino acids. The germline CDR1 and CDR2 sequences are SEHNR and FQNEAQ (reference sequence). The CDR3 loop reads CSSSLEAGQETQYF. CDR3 nucleotides: TGTTCCAGCAGCTTAGAGGCAGGGCAAGAGACCCAGTACTTC.

V gene TRBV5-5 combines with J gene TRBJ1-1; weak D call: TRBD1 (6 bases). Trimming stripped 3 bases from V and 3 bases from J, with 15 bases between. The germline V gene encodes CDR1 SGHKS and CDR2 YYEKEE (reference sequence). CDR3 length: 15 amino acids. The chain's CDR3 is CASSWYRVEDTEAFF. CDR3 nucleotide sequence: TGTGCCAGCAGCTGGTACAGGGTAGAGGACACTGAAGCTTTCTTT.

The chain has TRBV6-5 and TRBJ2-5; a possible D gene is TRBD1 (5 bases). Trimming took off 6 bases at V and 2 bases at J, with 10 bases between the two ends. The CDR3 sequence is 13 residues long. Germline V gives CDR1 MNHEY, CDR2 SVGAGI. The CDR3 spells CASSRTFQETQYF. CDR3 DNA: TGTGCCAGCAGCCGGACATTTCAAGAGACCCAGTACTTC.

J is TRBJ1-1 and V is TRBV7-3; the match to TRBD1 covers 7 bases. Trimming removed 4 bases from V and 3 bases from J; junction bases left unmatched: 11. The CDR3 is 16 residues long. Germline CDR1 is SGHTA and CDR2 is FQGTGA. Here the CDR3 reads CASSSQGPRRDTEAFF. The CDR3 nucleotides are TGTGCCAGCAGCTCACAGGGGCCCCGTAGGGACACTGAAGCTTTCTTT. Looking up the rest from reference TRBV7-3 and TRBJ1-1 gives the full variable domain: GAGVSQTPSNKVTEKGKYVELRCDPISGHTALYWYRQSLGQGPEFLIYFQGTGAADDSGLPNDRFFAVRPEGSVSTLKIQRTERGDSAVYLCASSSQGPRRDTEAFFGQGTRLTVV.

Regarding this clone: One end of the junction is discordant with germline, which a read error may explain. J is TRBJ1-2 and V is TRBV7-9; 8 bases fit TRBD1. CDR3 length: 14 residues. Germline V CDR1 and CDR2: SEHNR, FQNEAQ (reference sequence). The DNA of the CDR3 is TGTTCCAGCAGCTTAGGACAGGGCAACTATGGCTACACCTTC. The encoded protein is CSSSLGQGNYGYTF. Full variable domain (rest looked up from reference TRBV7-9 and TRBJ1-2): DTGVSQNPRHKITKRGQNVTFRCDPISEHNRLYWYRQTLGQGPEFLTYFQNEAQLEKSRLLSDRFSAERPKGSFSTLEIQRTEQGDSAMYLCSSSLGQGNYGYTFGSGTRLTVV.

This clone was detected only a few times. The chain couples TRBV19 to TRBJ1-5; possible D gene TRBD1, 5 bases. In germline, CDR1 is LNHDA, CDR2 SQIVND (reference sequence). V gave up 1 base and J gave up 12 bases, with 10 bases separating them. The CDR3 sequence is 12 residues long. The CDR3 DNA reads as TGTGCCAGTAGTATAGGCCAGGGAATCCAGCATTTT. Amino acid sequence: CASSIGQGIQHF.